The 28 T cell receptor beta chains given below trace back to one sample, sequenced in a study of shared clonotypes between healthy human individuals (dated by TCRdb to between 2020 and 2021). Library prep was done by the immunoSEQ multiplex PCR assay. Entries here come from immuneACCESS through TCRdb and include only in-frame sequences with V and J called. Some clones fail to appear in such tables; in the studies checked, an unresolved V gene covers under half of the shortfall, and the cause of the remainder is unknown. The sample table records about 1 million clones; under 80% of these occur just once. Together, the top ten hold about 1.4% of the sample. The sample taken for sequencing was memory CD4+ T cells sorted from blood. What the cell subset or site label conveys for this sample: CD45RA-negative fraction. The receptors were gathered from a man between 18 and 29 years old in good health.

V is TRBV29-1 and J is TRBJ1-1; 7 bases match TRBD1. The CDR3 sequence is 16 residues long. CDR1 and CDR2 from the germline V gene are SQVTM and ANQGSEA. V shed 5 bases, J shed 1 base, and the junction held 13 bases outside the gene matches. CDR3 amino acids: CSVRLHLGQKNTEAFF. The DNA for the CDR3 is TGCAGCGTTCGACTGCATTTGGGACAGAAGAACACTGAAGCTTTCTTT.

The CDR3 spells CASSEGPHYGYTF. The CDR3 DNA reads as TGTGCCAGCAGTGAGGGACCGCACTATGGCTACACCTTC. The chain employs TRBV6-1 and TRBJ1-2, with D perhaps matching TRBD1 (5 bases). Trimming removed 3 bases at V and 3 bases at J, with 8 bases between. Germline values: CDR1 MNHNS, CDR2 SASEGT. The CDR3 runs 13 residues.

The V and J genes are TRBV15 and TRBJ1-5; D is unclear. Trimming pared 0 bases from V and 4 bases from J, leaving 16 bases between. This CDR3 region has 17 residues. Germline V CDR1 and CDR2: LNHNV, YYDKDF (reference sequence). CDR3 residues: CATSRDPLAGLNQPQHF. CDR3 coding DNA: TGTGCCACCAGCAGAGATCCCTTGGCAGGTTTAAATCAGCCCCAGCATTTT.

This clone is a singleton in its sample. The chain uses TRBV5-1 and TRBJ1-1; TRBD1 aligns across 9 bases. Germline V CDR1 and CDR2: SGHRS, YFSETQ. This CDR3 is 15 amino acids long. V dropped 5 bases and J dropped 2; count of bases not matched to a gene: 7. For the CDR3, the DNA is TGCGCCAGCAGTCCTGACAGGGGGATCAACACTGAAGCTTTCTTT. Its translation: CASSPDRGINTEAFF.

The rearrangement links TRBV30 to TRBJ2-3; D call uncertain. The CDR3 is made up of 11 amino acids. V was trimmed by 4 bases and J by 8 bases, leaving 10 bases between them. Germline CDR1 GTSNPN, CDR2 SVGIG (reference sequence). The CDR3 DNA reads TGTGCCTGGACCGACAAGGTTACGCAGTATTTT. Translated: CAWTDKVTQYF.

The chain recombines TRBV2 with TRBJ1-2; D unclear. CDR3 length equals 13 residues. Looked up from germline, CDR1 is SNHLY and CDR2 is FYNNEI. The V end was cut by 8 bases, the J end by 3 bases, with 13 bases between. CDR3 protein: CASGESNYYGYTF. The CDR3 region has the DNA TGTGCCAGCGGAGAGTCTAATTACTATGGCTACACCTTC.

In regard to this clone: This sample also contains other DNA sequences that code for the same CDR3. This chain uses TRBV5-6 with TRBJ2-7, with D hard to call. Per germline, CDR1 SGHDT and CDR2 YYEEEE. Deletions cut 3 bases from V and 3 bases from J, with 7 bases between. The CDR3 runs to 12 residues. The CDR3 protein is CASSSFLYEQYF. CDR3 coding DNA: TGTGCCAGCAGCTCCTTCCTCTACGAGCAGTACTTC.

The chain has TRBV29-1 and TRBJ1-2; D perhaps matches TRBD1 (6 bases). Germline loops: CDR1 SQVTM, CDR2 ANQGSEA. The CDR3 is made up of 14 amino acids. The germline V and J ends were trimmed by 0 bases and 5 bases, with 13 bases remaining between them. CDR3 bases: TGCAGCGTTGAAGATCGGCCCAGGGGATATGGCTACACCTTC. The encoded protein is CSVEDRPRGYGYTF.

Regarding this clone: Other DNA sequences in the same sample also yield this CDR3. This chain joins TRBV20-1 and TRBJ1-2; TRBD1 is a possible D gene (5 bases). Germline-derived CDR1 and CDR2 are DFQATT and SNEGSKA (reference sequence). The CDR3 has 11 residues. V dropped 4 bases and J dropped 5 bases, with 8 bases sitting between them. The CDR3 sequence is CSATGTYGYTF. CDR3 bases: TGCAGTGCTACCGGGACGTATGGCTACACCTTC.

The chain uses TRBV12-5 and TRBJ2-3, with 7 bases that match TRBD2. The germline CDR1 and CDR2 sequences are LGHNT and FRNRAP. J gave up 6 bases and V 0 bases, and 9 bases lay outside the gene matches. This CDR3 is 16 amino acids long. This CDR3 reads CASGLVLTSAGDTQYF. The CDR3 DNA follows: TGTGCTAGTGGTTTGGTACTAACTAGCGCGGGTGATACGCAGTATTTT.

The CDR3 DNA is TGTGCCAGTAGTATGGGACAGGGCATGTCGCAGTACTTC. Translated: CASSMGQGMSQYF. The V and J genes are TRBV19 and TRBJ2-7; 9 nucleotides line up with TRBD1. CDR1 is LNHDA and CDR2 is SQIVND in the germline V gene (reference sequence). V shed 3 bases, J shed 9 bases, and the junction held 6 bases outside the gene matches. CDR3 size: 13 residues.

V gene TRBV10-2 combines with J gene TRBJ1-2; 7 positions agree with TRBD1. V shed 10 bases and J 0 bases; nucleotides not matched to a gene: 8. The germline V gene encodes CDR1 WSHSY and CDR2 SAAADI. This CDR3 comprises 14 residues. CDR3 residues: CAIMAGQANYGYTF. In nucleotides, the CDR3 is TGCGCCATCATGGCTGGACAGGCTAACTATGGCTACACCTTC.

This sequence joins TRBV7-2 and TRBJ2-7; 8 bases map to TRBD2. With 5 bases clipped from V and 0 bases from J, the junction kept 9 bases outside the gene matches. Germline V CDR1 and CDR2: SGHTA, FQGNSA. CDR3 length: 16 amino acids. The CDR3: CASSRASLAASYEQYF. The CDR3 coding sequence is TGTGCCAGCAGCAGAGCTTCACTAGCGGCCTCCTACGAGCAGTACTTC.

The V gene is TRBV4-1, the J gene TRBJ2-1; TRBD2 aligns across 10 bases. The CDR3 spans 16 residues. CDR1 MGHRA and CDR2 YSYEKL come from the germline V gene. Unmatched junction bases numbered 14, after V lost 0 bases and J lost 15 bases. The CDR3 region is CASSQDRGASGSPPFF. The CDR3 coding sequence is TGCGCCAGCAGCCAAGATCGAGGGGCTAGCGGGAGTCCTCCGTTCTTC.

Turning to this clone: The same CDR3 can be traced to other DNA sequences in this sample. The chain employs TRBV27 and TRBJ1-6; 8 nucleotides line up with TRBD1. The CDR3 length is 13 residues. Germline CDR1 and CDR2: MNHEY and SMNVEV (reference sequence). V was clipped by 5 bases and J by 10 bases; unmatched bases: 4. Written as DNA, the CDR3 is TGTGCCAGCAGTCCGGACAGGGTCTCACCCCTCCACTTT. Protein sequence: CASSPDRVSPLHF.

The chain has TRBV7-9 and TRBJ2-5; 7 nucleotides line up with TRBD1. V was clipped by 4 bases and J by 3 bases; unmatched bases: 8. The germline CDR1 and CDR2 sequences are SEHNR and FQNEAQ (reference sequence). The CDR3 length is 15 residues. Here the CDR3 DNA reads TGTGCCAGCAGCTCCCGACAGGGCCGAGAAGAGACCCAGTACTTC. It codes for CASSSRQGREETQYF.

The V call is TRBV11-2, the J call TRBJ2-3; perhaps TRBD2 as D (5 bases). The germline CDR1 and CDR2 sequences are SGHAT and FQNNGV. Trimming took off 5 bases at V and 7 bases at J, with 31 bases between the two ends. The CDR3 is made up of 19 amino acids. The DNA for the CDR3 is TGTGCCAGCAGCCAGACCCTCGGTAGGGAGACGACCCGGCCTTATACGCAGTATTTT. Residues: CASSQTLGRETTRPYTQYF. Looking up the rest from reference TRBV11-2 and TRBJ2-3 gives the full variable domain: EAGVAQSPRYKIIEKRQSVAFWCNPISGHATLYWYQQILGQGPKLLIQFQNNGVVDDSQLPKDRFSAERLKGVDSTLKIQPAKLEDSAVYLCASSQTLGRETTRPYTQYFGPGTRLTVL.

There are a few counts of this clone. This chain uses TRBV2 with TRBJ2-5, with 7 positions matching TRBD2. Germline CDR1 and CDR2: SNHLY and FYNNEI. This CDR3 spans 16 amino acids. V lost 10 bases to trimming and J lost 4 bases; unmatched junction nucleotides: 18. CDR3 in DNA: TGTGCCACCTTACAGAGGGCGGGAGTGGTAGGAGAGACCCAGTACTTC. Translated: CATLQRAGVVGETQYF.

The gene calls are TRBV5-8 and TRBJ1-6; 10 positions match TRBD1. The J segment lost 6 bases and the V segment lost 3 bases, leaving 6 bases of the junction unmatched. Germline V CDR1 and CDR2: SGHTS, YDEGEE. This CDR3 is 16 amino acids long. CDR3 in amino acids: CASSSGTGVGNSPLHF. CDR3 sequence (DNA): TGTGCCAGCAGCTCCGGGACAGGGGTCGGTAATTCACCCCTCCACTTT.

This sequence joins TRBV11-2 and TRBJ1-4; D might be TRBD1 (5 bases). V was shortened by 5 bases and J by 0 bases, with 16 bases between the two germline ends. CDR1 is SGHAT, CDR2 FQNNGV, per germline. The CDR3 consists of 17 residues. The CDR3 loop reads CASSLRQRTTTNEKLFF. The CDR3 region has the DNA TGTGCCAGCAGCCTTAGACAGAGAACTACAACTAATGAAAAACTGTTTTTT.

The chain uses TRBV7-9 and TRBJ2-1; D remains unclear. Germline-derived CDR1 and CDR2 are SEHNR and FQNEAQ (reference sequence). The germline V and J ends were trimmed by 5 bases and 5 bases, with 4 bases remaining between them. The CDR3 consists of 11 residues. The CDR3: CASSRNNEQFF. CDR3 bases: TGTGCCAGCAGCAGAAACAATGAGCAGTTCTTC.

The V gene is TRBV11-2, the J gene TRBJ2-7; unclear D gene. Trimming left V 3 bases short and J 7 bases short, with 16 bases between. This CDR3 has 14 residues. Looked up from germline, CDR1 is SGHAT and CDR2 is FQNNGV. The CDR3 loop reads CASSFYGNFQEQYF. In DNA, the CDR3 is TGTGCCAGCAGCTTTTATGGGAATTTTCAGGAGCAGTACTTC. The whole variable domain, remainder taken from reference TRBV11-2 and TRBJ2-7, is EAGVAQSPRYKIIEKRQSVAFWCNPISGHATLYWYQQILGQGPKLLIQFQNNGVVDDSQLPKDRFSAERLKGVDSTLKIQPAKLEDSAVYLCASSFYGNFQEQYFGPGTRLTVT.

V is TRBV5-1 and J is TRBJ2-2; either TRBD1 or TRBD2 may fit D (8 bases each). V was shortened by 4 bases and J by 1 base, with 20 bases between the two germline ends. Germline lookup yields CDR1 SGHRS and CDR2 YFSETQ. The length of the CDR3 is 18 residues. The CDR3 sequence: CASSARPGGTGNTGELFF. The CDR3 coding sequence is TGCGCCAGCAGCGCCCGCCCGGGGGGGACAGGGAACACCGGGGAGCTGTTTTTT.

The chain joins TRBV28 to TRBJ2-5; 9 nucleotides align to TRBD2. Germline V CDR1 and CDR2: MDHEN, SYDVKM. J lost 7 bases, V lost 2 bases, and 17 bases had no gene match. The CDR3 contains 18 residues. This chain's CDR3 is CASSLNSVGAGGRGTQYF. CDR3 in DNA: TGTGCCAGCAGTTTAAACTCAGTTGGCGCGGGGGGGCGTGGGACCCAGTACTTC.

Details on this clone: This CDR3 is also generated by other DNA sequences in the sample. This chain connects TRBV5-5 to TRBJ1-5, with D maybe TRBD1 (5 bases). Germline V gene lookup returns CDR1 SGHKS and CDR2 YYEKEE (reference sequence). The CDR3 has 14 residues. V was cut by 4 bases and J by 5 bases, with 13 bases left in between. The CDR3 sequence is CASSLGGLDQPQHF. Here the CDR3 DNA reads TGTGCCAGCAGCCTGGGGGGGTTGGATCAGCCCCAGCATTTT.

The rearrangement uses TRBV5-4 and TRBJ2-1, with D maybe TRBD1 (5 bases). Germline V gives CDR1 SGHNT, CDR2 YYREEE (reference sequence). The CDR3 has 14 amino acids. V gave up 1 base and J gave up 6 bases, with 11 bases separating them. CDR3 sequence reads: CASSLPGYSNEQFF. CDR3 bases: TGTGCCAGCAGCTTGCCAGGGTACTCCAATGAGCAGTTCTTC.

This chain connects TRBV30 to TRBJ1-6; 7 bases agree with TRBD1. Germline CDR1 and CDR2: GTSNPN and SVGIG (reference sequence). V shed 1 base, J shed 14 bases, and the junction held 8 bases outside the gene matches. This CDR3 spans 13 amino acids. CDR3 coding DNA: TGTGCCTGGAGTGGACAGGGAGGTAATACCCTCCACTTT. Residues: CAWSGQGGNTLHF.

The rearrangement joins TRBV6-1 to TRBJ1-1, with 9 nucleotides matching TRBD1. Germline V gene sequence: CDR1 MNHNS, CDR2 SASEGT. V trimming: 4 bases; J trimming: 13 bases; junction bases outside the gene matches: 19. The length of the CDR3 is 16 residues. CDR3 sequence reads: CASSGEGTGQRFGGFF. DNA of the CDR3: TGTGCCAGCAGTGGAGAAGGGACAGGGCAGAGGTTCGGCGGTTTCTTT.